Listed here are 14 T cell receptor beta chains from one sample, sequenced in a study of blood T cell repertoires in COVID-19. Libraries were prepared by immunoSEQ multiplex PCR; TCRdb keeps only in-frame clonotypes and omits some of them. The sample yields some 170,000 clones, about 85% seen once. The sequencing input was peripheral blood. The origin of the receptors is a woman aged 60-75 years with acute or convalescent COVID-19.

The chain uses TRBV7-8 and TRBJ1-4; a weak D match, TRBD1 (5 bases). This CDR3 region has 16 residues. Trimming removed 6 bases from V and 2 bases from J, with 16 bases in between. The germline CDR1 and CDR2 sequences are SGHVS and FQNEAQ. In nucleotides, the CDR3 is TGTGCCAGCAGTCCCTGGGGCGGGAACACTAATGAAAAACTGTTTTTT. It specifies CASSPWGGNTNEKLFF.

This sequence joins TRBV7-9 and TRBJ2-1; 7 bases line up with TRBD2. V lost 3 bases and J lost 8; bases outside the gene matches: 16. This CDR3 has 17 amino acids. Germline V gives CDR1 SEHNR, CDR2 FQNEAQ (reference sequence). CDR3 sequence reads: CASSLWERTSGVDEQFF. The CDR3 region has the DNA TGTGCCAGCAGCTTGTGGGAAAGGACTAGTGGTGTGGATGAGCAGTTCTTC.

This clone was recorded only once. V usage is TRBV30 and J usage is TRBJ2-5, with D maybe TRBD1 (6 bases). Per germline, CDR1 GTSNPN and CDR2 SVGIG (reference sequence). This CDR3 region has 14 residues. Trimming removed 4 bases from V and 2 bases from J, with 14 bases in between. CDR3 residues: CAWNPDSYQETQYF. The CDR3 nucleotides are TGTGCCTGGAACCCGGACAGTTATCAAGAGACCCAGTACTTC.

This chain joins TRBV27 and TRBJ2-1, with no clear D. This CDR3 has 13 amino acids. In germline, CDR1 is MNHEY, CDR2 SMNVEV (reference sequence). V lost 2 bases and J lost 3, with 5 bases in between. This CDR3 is CASSLNGYNEQFF. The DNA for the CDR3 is TGTGCCAGCAGTTTAAACGGCTACAATGAGCAGTTCTTC.

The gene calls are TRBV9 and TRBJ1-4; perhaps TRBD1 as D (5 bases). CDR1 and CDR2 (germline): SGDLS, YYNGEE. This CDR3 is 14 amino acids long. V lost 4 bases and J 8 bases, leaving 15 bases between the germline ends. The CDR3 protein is CASSISQGGEKLFF. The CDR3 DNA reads TGTGCCAGCAGCATTTCGCAGGGTGGAGAAAAACTGTTTTTT.

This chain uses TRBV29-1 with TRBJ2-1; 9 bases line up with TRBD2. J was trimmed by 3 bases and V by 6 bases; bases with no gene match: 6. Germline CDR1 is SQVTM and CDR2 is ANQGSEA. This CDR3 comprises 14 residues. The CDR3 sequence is CSVPASGIYNEQFF. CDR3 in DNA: TGCAGCGTGCCCGCTAGCGGGATCTACAATGAGCAGTTCTTC.

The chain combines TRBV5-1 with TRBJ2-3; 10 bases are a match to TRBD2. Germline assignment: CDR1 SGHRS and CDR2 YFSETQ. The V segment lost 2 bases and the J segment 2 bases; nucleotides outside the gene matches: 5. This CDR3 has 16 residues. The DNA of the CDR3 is TGCGCCAGCAGCTTAGCGGGAGGGCTTTCCACAGATACGCAGTATTTT. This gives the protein CASSLAGGLSTDTQYF.

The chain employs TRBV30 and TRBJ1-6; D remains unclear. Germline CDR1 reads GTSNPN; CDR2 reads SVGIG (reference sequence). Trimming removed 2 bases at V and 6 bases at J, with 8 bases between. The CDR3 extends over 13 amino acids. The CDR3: CAWSPQVNSPLHF. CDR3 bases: TGTGCCTGGAGTCCCCAGGTTAATTCACCCCTCCACTTT.

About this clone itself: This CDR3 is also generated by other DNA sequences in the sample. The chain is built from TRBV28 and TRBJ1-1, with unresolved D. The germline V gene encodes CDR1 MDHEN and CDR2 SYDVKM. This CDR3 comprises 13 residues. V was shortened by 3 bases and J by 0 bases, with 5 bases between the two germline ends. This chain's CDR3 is CASSFRLNTEAFF. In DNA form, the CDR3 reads TGTGCCAGCAGTTTTCGGTTGAACACTGAAGCTTTCTTT.

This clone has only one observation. The DNA for the CDR3 is TGCGCCAGCAGTGAACTAGCCCCGCAGTTCTTC. Translated, it gives CASSELAPQFF. The genes are TRBV10-2 and TRBJ2-1; tentative D call: TRBD2 (6 bases). V lost 3 bases and J lost 12, with 9 bases in between. CDR3 size: 11 residues. CDR1 and CDR2 (germline): WSHSY, SAAADI.

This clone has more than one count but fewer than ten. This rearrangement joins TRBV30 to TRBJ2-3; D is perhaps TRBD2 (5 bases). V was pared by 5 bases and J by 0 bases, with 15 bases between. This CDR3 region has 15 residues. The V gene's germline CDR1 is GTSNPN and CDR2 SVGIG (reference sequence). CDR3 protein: CAWGLASPSTDTQYF. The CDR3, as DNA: TGTGCCTGGGGTTTGGCTAGCCCTAGCACAGATACGCAGTATTTT.

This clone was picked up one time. This CDR3 is CASSVGQGTYNEQFF. CDR3 bases: TGTGCCAGCAGCGTAGGCCAGGGGACCTACAATGAGCAGTTCTTC. This chain uses TRBV7-2 with TRBJ2-1, with a weak D call TRBD1 (6 bases). The length of the CDR3 is 15 residues. Trimming cost V 5 bases and J 2 bases, with 13 bases left between them. Germline V gene data show CDR1 as SGHTA and CDR2 as FQGNSA.

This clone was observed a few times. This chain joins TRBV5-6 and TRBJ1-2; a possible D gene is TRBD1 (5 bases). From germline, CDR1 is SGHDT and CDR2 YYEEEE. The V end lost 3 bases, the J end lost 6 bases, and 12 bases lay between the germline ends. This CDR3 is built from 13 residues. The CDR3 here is CASSSARGNGYTF. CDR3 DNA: TGTGCCAGCAGCTCTGCCCGGGGGAATGGCTACACCTTC.

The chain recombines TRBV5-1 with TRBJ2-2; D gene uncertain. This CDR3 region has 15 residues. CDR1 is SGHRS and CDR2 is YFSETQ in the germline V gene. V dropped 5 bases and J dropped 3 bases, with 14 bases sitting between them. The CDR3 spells CASRPSRVDTGELFF. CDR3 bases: TGCGCCAGCAGGCCCTCTAGAGTGGACACCGGGGAGCTGTTTTTT.